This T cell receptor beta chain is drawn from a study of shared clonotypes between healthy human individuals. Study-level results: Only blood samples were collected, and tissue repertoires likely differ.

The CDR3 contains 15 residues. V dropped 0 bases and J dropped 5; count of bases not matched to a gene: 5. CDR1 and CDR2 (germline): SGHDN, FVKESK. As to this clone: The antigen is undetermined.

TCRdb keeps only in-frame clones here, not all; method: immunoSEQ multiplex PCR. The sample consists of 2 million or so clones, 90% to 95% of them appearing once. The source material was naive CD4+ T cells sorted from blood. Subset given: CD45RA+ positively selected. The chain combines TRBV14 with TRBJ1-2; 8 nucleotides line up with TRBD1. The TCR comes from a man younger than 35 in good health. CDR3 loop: CASSQDQYRGYGYTF. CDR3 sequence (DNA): TGTGCCAGCAGCCAAGATCAGTACAGGGGGTATGGCTACACCTTC.